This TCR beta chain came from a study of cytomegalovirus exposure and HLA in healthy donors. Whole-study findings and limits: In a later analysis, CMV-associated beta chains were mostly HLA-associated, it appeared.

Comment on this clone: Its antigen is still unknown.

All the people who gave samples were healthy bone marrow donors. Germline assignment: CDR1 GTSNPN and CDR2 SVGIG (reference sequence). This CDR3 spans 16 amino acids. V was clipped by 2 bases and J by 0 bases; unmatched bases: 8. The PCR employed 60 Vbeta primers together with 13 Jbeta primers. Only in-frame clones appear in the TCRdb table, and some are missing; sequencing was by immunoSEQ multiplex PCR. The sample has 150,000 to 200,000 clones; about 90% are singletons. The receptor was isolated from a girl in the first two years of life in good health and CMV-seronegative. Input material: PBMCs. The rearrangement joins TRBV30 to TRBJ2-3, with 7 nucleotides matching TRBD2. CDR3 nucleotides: TGTGCCTGGAGTATATGGACTAGTTCTAGCACAGATACGCAGTATTTT. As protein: CAWSIWTSSSTDTQYF.